This TCR beta chain was sequenced in a study of cytomegalovirus exposure and HLA in healthy donors (dated by TCRdb to 2015 to 2018). For context, the study as a whole: An earlier analysis of approximately 590 of the donors reported 276 Gb of sequence data and roughly 100 million unique TCR beta sequences from roughly 180 million T cells. Among the roughly 410 genotyped donors, 81% belonged to the genetic ancestry cluster associated with self-reported Caucasian donors. The later analysis used no new phenotypic data to find candidate immune exposures, relying instead on TCR beta sequences and their occurrence across donors. All discovery cohort repertoires had been generated using a single sequencing platform. An early release covering roughly 600 HLA-typed donors comprised about 290 gigabases of sequencing data and about 90 million unique TCR sequences. A handful of DR-DQ haplotypes were handled as single units for association and clustering because linkage in the cohort was strong. A separate validation cohort of 90 to 150 different subjects was used in addition to the roughly 640-subject first cohort. The study combined high-throughput TCR immunosequencing, statistical association of individual TCRs with disease status, and machine learning to predict cytomegalovirus infection status. Using immunosequencing, the study profiled T cell repertoires from 666 subjects and related those repertoires to cytomegalovirus serostatus. In a later analysis, previously published TCR beta repertoires from several hundred donors were re-analyzed and high-resolution HLA genotyping was added so that TCR occurrence patterns could be studied. On average, 235,054 unique TCR beta nucleotide sequences were sequenced per donor among 398 genotyped donors of the cohort, with around 19% of those sequences being non-productive. Donor age, sex, ethnicity and CMV serostatus were compiled together with the repertoire data. The study aimed to test whether cataloging public T cell receptors could reveal signatures of past pathogen exposure. HLA typing covered class I and class II loci at four-digit resolution. To decide whether each TCR beta V gene segment behaved as functional or pseudogenic, an earlier analysis of several hundred of the donors relied on high-throughput TCR beta sequencing. A later genetic analysis used genome-wide SNP genotypes for about 60% of the roughly 670 donors, treating that subset as a discovery cohort. Typing coverage varied by locus: roughly 620-640 donors for A, B, C, DRB1 and DQB1; more than 500 for DQA1; 600 to 610 for DPA1; about 450 for DPB1. The investigation overall reported the following: The only immune exposure information available for the cohort was CMV serostatus. This cohort had only TCR beta chains sequenced, and the lack of alpha or paired-chain data limited which features could be detected. The presence/absence analyses assumed that sequencing depth was roughly uniform across donors, and that assumption may not be true. A cluster of highly shared sequence variants was judged likely to be a technical artifact of the sequencing pipeline. Because the 87-base-pair reads could not distinguish some IMGT-functional V segments, including TRBV6-2 and TRBV6-3, those segments were excluded. A further reported finding was that TCR beta sequences accurately predicted the HLA-A and HLA-B alleles for most subjects in the first cohort. The classifier was reported to diagnose cytomegalovirus status with high specificity and sensitivity in both the original cohort and the validation cohort. A later analysis found that HLA-associated TCR beta chains were more clonally expanded and had lower generation probabilities than equally common non-associated chains. Most CMV-associated TCR beta chains appeared to be HLA-restricted in a later analysis, and the HLA associations seemed to be driven largely by CMV exposure. A few of the identified cytomegalovirus-associated TCR beta chains were confirmed in vitro to be specific for cytomegalovirus antigens. The authors suggested that the approach could potentially be extended to other disease states and immunological phenotypes. A later analysis found that TCR association rates varied across HLA loci, with DRB1 alleles showing the most associated TCRs and HLA-C alleles the fewest. Broadly in line with IMGT annotations, most TCR beta V segments showed up in productive rearrangements about 87% or about 30% of the time in an earlier analysis of a few hundred of the donors. According to a later analysis, parvovirus B19, influenza, CMV and Epstein-Barr virus appeared linked to several top co-occurrence clusters. Correlated functional status among segregating V segments might reflect linkage disequilibrium, but an unknown experimental factor could not be ruled out. Because some donors lacked HLA typing at each locus, the association tests relied only on the typed subset. The study gave a list of over 150 TCR beta chains associated with cytomegalovirus. Specific HLA alleles were associated with about 17,000 TCR beta sequences at a false discovery rate of 0.05 in a later analysis. A later genetic analysis associated a missense DCLRE1C variant with V-gene and J-gene trimming of TCR beta chains, and an independent cohort replicated the association. Most TCR sequences were seen in very few donors, while some public TCRs were found in many individuals. When HLA alleles, especially DR and DQ, strongly co-occurred, attributing TCR associations to individual alleles was difficult. A later genetic analysis reported fewer N-insertions in productive TCRs among donors in an Asian-associated ancestry cluster than the roughly 640-donor mean. Some 15 rarely observed V segments, including chromosome 9 orphons, were excluded from the earlier analysis of about 610 of the donors because counts were too low.

In the germline V gene, CDR1 corresponds to MDHEN and CDR2 to SYDVKM. The CDR3 runs 15 residues from the cysteine to the phenylalanine. CDR3 DNA only is kept here, 45 bases in frame from base 1. The germline V and J ends show losses of 4 bases and 3 bases respectively, and no gene match explains 6 bases of the junction. To prepare the library, the immunoSEQ multiplex PCR assay was applied. For the multiplex PCR, a mixture combining 60 forward primers for TCR Vbeta segments and 13 reverse primers for TCR Jbeta segments was used. A multiplex PCR assay on genomic DNA amplified the CDR3 region of rearranged TCR beta genes. The amplified TCR beta libraries were sequenced on the Illumina HiSeq System as 87-base-pair reads. As for how the authors treated the data: A later analysis counted some 74 million unique TCR beta chains across the 600 to 850 repertoires, and some 11 million of these chains were shared by at least two donors. A nearest-neighbor algorithm error-corrected the raw reads and collapsed the reads into unique sequences, merging closely related sequences to remove PCR and sequencing errors. CDR3 sequences were aligned to IMGT reference sequences to assign V, D and J gene segments. Each retained sequence needed at least a six-nucleotide match to both a V gene segment and a J gene segment. A rearrangement was called productive if the CDR3 had no stop codons and remained in frame with V and J, and every other rearrangement was called non-productive. Following IMGT convention, CDR3 was defined as the stretch from the second conserved V-encoded cysteine up to the conserved J-encoded phenylalanine. The earlier analysis of 500 to 750 of the donors excluded any sequence lacking an unambiguous match to a single V gene segment. An earlier analysis of a few hundred of the donors classified V segments as functional when productive rearrangements were above 56.7% and as segregating when the standard deviation between donors was above 5%. A statistical classification framework was built to diagnose cytomegalovirus status from the catalog of TCR beta chain sequences. In a later analysis, V and J genes were assigned by comparing TCR nucleotide sequences against IMGT/GENE-DB human TR gene sequences. Using the TCRdist pipeline, a later analysis assigned CDR3 sequences along with most-parsimonious VDJ recombination scenarios. A later analysis defined each TCR beta chain by its CDR3 amino acid sequence plus V-gene family, and excluded reads lacking a unique V-gene family. In a later analysis, fewer than 650 highly shared, low-generation-probability nucleotide sequences were removed to address suspected cross-contamination and a sequencing artifact. In a later analysis, a clonal expansion index was calculated for each public chain from normalized within-repertoire ranks of inferred template counts. In a later analysis, generation probabilities were computed with a VDJ recombination model fitted to out-of-frame rearrangements, and the resulting probabilities were checked against IGoR. Hypergeometric tests were used in a later analysis to score TCR-TCR, TCR-HLA and TCR-CMV co-occurrence, with a repertoire-size bias correction applied to the TCR pairs. To estimate false discovery rates, a later analysis permuted the HLA or CMV assignments 20 times. A later analysis grouped co-occurring TCRs with DBSCAN, adding TCRdist sequence similarity when clustering within HLA-allele-positive subsets. For co-occurrence clustering, repertoires with fewer than 30,000 or more than 120,000 public chains were excluded, along with 4 to 6 repertoires with anomalous nucleotide sharing. TCRdb mirrors the immuneACCESS table, restricted to in-frame sequences. Some clones are absent from its copies; in checked studies, under half trace to an unresolved V gene, and the reason for the others is unknown. The V and J calls and clone size were taken over from that table, and D and trimming were inferred from the DNA. The sample table contains roughly 200,000 clones; only one count was recorded for approximately 86% of them. The biggest ten clones account for around 0.3% of the sample.

In the case of this clone: Its antigen is still unknown. Base qualities are missing; no much larger clone stands one base away.

The cohort consisted of 600 to 700 healthy bone marrow donors. All cohort members were sampled while nominally healthy, although unrecorded immune exposures were likely present. The donor was CMV seronegative and belonged to the group of 380 or so seronegative cohort members. Every donor gave a peripheral blood sample, and the peripheral blood mononuclear cells from that sample were used for TCR beta sequencing. Genomic DNA was extracted from the blood cell samples with the Qiagen DNeasy Blood Extraction Kit. The TCR was taken from a woman aged 25 to 39 in good health and CMV-seronegative. The chain is encoded by TRBV28 joined to TRBJ2-7; a stretch of 10 junction bases matches TRBD1. The sequencing input was PBMCs. This receptor carries the CDR3 CASSYAGQGLYEQYF. The DNA is TGTGCCAGCAGTTACGCGGGACAGGGGCTCTACGAGCAGTACTTC.